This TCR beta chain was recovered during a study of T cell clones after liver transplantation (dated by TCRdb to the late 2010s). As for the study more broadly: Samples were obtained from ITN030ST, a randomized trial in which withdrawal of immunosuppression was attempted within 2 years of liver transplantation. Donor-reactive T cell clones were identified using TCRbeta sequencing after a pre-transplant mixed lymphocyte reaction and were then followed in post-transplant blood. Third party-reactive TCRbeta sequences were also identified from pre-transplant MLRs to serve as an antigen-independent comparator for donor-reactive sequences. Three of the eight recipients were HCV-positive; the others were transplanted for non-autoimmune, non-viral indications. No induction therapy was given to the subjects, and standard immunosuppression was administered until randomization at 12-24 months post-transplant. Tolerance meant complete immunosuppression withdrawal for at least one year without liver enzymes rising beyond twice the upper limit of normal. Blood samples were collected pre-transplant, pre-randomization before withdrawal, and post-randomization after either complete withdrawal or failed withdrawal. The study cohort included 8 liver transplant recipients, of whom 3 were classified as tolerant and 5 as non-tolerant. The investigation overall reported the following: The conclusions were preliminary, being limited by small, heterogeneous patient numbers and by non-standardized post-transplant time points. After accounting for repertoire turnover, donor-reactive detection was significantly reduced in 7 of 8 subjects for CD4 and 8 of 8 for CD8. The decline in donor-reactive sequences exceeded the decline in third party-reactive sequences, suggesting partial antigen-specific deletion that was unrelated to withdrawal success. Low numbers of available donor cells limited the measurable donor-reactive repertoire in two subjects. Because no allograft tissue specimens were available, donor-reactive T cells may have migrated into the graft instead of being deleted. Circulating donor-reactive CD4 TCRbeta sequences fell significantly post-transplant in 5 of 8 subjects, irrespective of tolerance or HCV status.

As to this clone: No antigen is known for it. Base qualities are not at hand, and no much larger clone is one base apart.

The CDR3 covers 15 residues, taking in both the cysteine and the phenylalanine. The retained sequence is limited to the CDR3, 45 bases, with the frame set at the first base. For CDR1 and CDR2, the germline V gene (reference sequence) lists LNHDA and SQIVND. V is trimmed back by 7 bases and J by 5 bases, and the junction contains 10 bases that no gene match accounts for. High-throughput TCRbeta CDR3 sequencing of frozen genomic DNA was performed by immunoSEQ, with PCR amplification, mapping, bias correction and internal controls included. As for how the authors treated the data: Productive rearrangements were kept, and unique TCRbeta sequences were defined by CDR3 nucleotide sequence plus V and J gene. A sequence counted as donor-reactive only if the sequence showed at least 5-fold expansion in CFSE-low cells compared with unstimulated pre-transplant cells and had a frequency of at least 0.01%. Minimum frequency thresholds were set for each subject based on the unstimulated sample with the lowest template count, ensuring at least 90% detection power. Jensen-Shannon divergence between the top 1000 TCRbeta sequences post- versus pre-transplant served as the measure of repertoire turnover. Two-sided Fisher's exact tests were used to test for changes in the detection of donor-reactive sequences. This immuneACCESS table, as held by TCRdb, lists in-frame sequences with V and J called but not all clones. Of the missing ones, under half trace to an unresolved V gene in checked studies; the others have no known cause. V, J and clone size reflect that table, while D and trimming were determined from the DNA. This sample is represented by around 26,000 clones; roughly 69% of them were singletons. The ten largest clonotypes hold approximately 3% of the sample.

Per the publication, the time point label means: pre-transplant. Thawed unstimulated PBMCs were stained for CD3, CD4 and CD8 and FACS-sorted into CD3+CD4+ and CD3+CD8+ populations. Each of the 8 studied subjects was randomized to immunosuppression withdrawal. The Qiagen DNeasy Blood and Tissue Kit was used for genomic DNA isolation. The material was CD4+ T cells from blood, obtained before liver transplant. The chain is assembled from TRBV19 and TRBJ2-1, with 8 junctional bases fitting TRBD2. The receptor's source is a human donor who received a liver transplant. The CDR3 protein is CASNPTSAAHNEQFF. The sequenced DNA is TGTGCCAGTAACCCGACTAGCGCCGCCCACAATGAGCAGTTCTTC. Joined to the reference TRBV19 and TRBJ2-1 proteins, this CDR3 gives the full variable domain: DGGITQSPKYLFRKEGQNVTLSCEQNLNHDAMYWYRQDPGQGLRLIYYSQIVNDFQKGDIAEGYSVSREKKESFPLTVTSAQKNPTAFYLCASNPTSAAHNEQFFGPGTRLTVL.